The 2 T cell receptor beta chains presented below share a single source sample, sequenced in a study of blood T cell repertoires in COVID-19. Using immunoSEQ multiplex PCR, the repertoire was profiled, and TCRdb retains in-frame clones only, with some absent. Of 200,000 to 300,000 clones listed, 88% were seen once; the top ten hold 1% to 1.5%. What was sequenced was PBMCs or T cells enriched from blood (not recorded which). All receptors derive from a middle-aged woman with acute COVID-19.

J is TRBJ1-2 and V is TRBV24-1; D is perhaps TRBD1 (6 bases). The CDR3 totals 13 residues. Germline V gives CDR1 KGHDR, CDR2 SFDVKD. V was pared by 4 bases and J by 10 bases, with 15 bases between. The CDR3 DNA is TGTGCCACCAGTGACAAACTCGGGGACACCTACACCTTC. It encodes CATSDKLGDTYTF.

This clone was seen a single time. The chain links TRBV4-3 to TRBJ1-2; possibly TRBD1 for D (6 bases). This CDR3 comprises 16 residues. Between the trimmed V and J ends, which lost 2 bases and 4 bases, there was a span of 17 bases. Germline V lookup: CDR1 LGHNA, CDR2 YSLEER. The chain's CDR3 is CASSQFLRTETYGYTF. DNA of the CDR3: TGCGCCAGCAGCCAATTTCTGAGGACAGAAACCTATGGCTACACCTTC.